This TCR beta chain came from a study of identifying expanded T cells in peripheral blood. Overall study results and limits: About 1.2 clones differed between technical replicates, versus about 17 and 20 over time. Across healthy donors, higher total template counts meant significantly greater approximately two-week count variance.

The protocol was immunoSEQ multiplex PCR, while the TCRdb copy is restricted to in-frame clones and leaves out a portion. The repertoire holds about 130,000 clones, with 75% to 90% as singletons. This CDR3 is 13 amino acids long. Between the trimmed V and J ends, which lost 3 bases and 2 bases, there was a span of 5 bases. Germline CDR1 ENHRY, CDR2 SYGVKD. Healthy donors had no documented immune events, such as infections, while sampled. Concerning this clone: Its antigen is not known.

The V gene is TRBV10-3, the J gene TRBJ1-5; no clear D gene. The sequence derives from a person between 18 and 69 years old in good health. Input material: blood. CDR3 DNA sequence: TGTGCCATCAGTGACAGTGGCAATCAGCCCCAGCATTTT. Its protein product is CAISDSGNQPQHF.